The clone carrying this T cell receptor beta chain has ten or more counts. This specimen comes from a study of response to subunit inactivated influenza vaccine. TCRdb independently ran MiXCR on the RT-PCR reads; one entry per CDR3 protein. The table includes about 570,000 distinct CDR3 sequences, around 11% detected once. The sample was also linked to a second study, of T cells expressing NK-cell markers. As that report states: Template switching by 5'RACE with UMIs generated the TCR beta cDNA. The TCR beta repertoires were obtained from sorted CD3+CD56+NKG2C+, CD3+CD56+NKG2C- and CD3+CD56-NKG2C+ T cells. The contribution of dominant NKG2C+ clonotypes to CD8+ T cells in a handful of donors was roughly 1.0-7.5%. Dominance of the CD3+CD56-NKG2C+ fraction by these clonotypes also held in several donors.

This TCR came from a man in his forties or fifties who received an inactivated influenza vaccine. The sequenced sample was PBMCs from blood, obtained on the day of vaccination.

This CDR3 reads CSVEDPGESYEQYF. CDR3 bases: TGCAGCGTTGAAGATCCTGGTGAGTCCTACGAGCAGTACTTC. The chain is built from TRBV29-1 and TRBJ2-7; D gene unclear. CDR1 is SQVTM, CDR2 ANQGSEA, per germline. Trimming removed 0 bases from V and 1 base from J, with 10 bases in between. This CDR3 comprises 14 residues.